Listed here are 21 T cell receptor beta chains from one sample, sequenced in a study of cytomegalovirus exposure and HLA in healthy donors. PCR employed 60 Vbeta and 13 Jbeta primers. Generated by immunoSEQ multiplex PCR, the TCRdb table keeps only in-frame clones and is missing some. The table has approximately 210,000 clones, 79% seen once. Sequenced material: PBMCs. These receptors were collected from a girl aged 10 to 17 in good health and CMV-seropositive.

This CDR3 reads CASTKGTGELFF. The CDR3 bases are TGTGCCAGCACCAAGGGGACCGGGGAGCTGTTTTTT. This chain uses TRBV2 with TRBJ2-2, with D maybe TRBD1 (5 bases). The V and J ends lost 7 bases and 5 bases respectively, with 8 bases between them. This CDR3 is built from 12 residues. The germline V gene has CDR1 SNHLY and CDR2 FYNNEI.

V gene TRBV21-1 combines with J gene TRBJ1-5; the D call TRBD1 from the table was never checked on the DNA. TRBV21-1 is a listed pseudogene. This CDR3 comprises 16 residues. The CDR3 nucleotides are TGTGCCAGCAGCAAAGAGACAGGGGATTGGGGGCAGCCCCAGCATTTT. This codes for CASSKETGDWGQPQHF.

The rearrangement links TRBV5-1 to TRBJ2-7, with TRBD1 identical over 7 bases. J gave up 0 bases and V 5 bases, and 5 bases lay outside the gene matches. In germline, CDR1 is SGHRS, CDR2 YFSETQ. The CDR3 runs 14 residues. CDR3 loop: CASSWTGSSYEQYF. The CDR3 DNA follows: TGCGCCAGCAGTTGGACAGGTTCCTCCTACGAGCAGTACTTC.

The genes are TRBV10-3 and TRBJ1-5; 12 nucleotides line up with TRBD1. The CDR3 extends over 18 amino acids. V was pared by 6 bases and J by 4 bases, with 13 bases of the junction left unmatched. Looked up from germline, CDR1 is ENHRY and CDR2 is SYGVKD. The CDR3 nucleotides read TGTGCCATCAGGTCCGGGACAGGGGGCGAGGGCGGGAATCAGCCCCAGCATTTT. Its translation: CAIRSGTGGEGGNQPQHF.

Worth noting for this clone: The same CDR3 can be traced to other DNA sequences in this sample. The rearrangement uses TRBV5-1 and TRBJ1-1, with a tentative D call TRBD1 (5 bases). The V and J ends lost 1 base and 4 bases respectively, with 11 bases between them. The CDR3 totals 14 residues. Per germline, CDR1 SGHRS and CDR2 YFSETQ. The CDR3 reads CASSLSTGATEAFF. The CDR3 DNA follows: TGCGCCAGCAGCTTGAGTACAGGCGCCACTGAAGCTTTCTTT.

The CDR3 sequence is CASSLDATGATNEKLFF. CDR3 nucleotides: TGCGCCAGCAGCTTGGACGCAACAGGGGCAACTAATGAAAAACTGTTTTTT. The J gene is TRBJ1-4, the V gene TRBV4-1; 7 nucleotides match TRBD1. CDR3 length: 17 residues. The V and J ends lost 5 bases and 0 bases, in that order; junction bases with no gene match: 9. Per germline, CDR1 MGHRA and CDR2 YSYEKL.

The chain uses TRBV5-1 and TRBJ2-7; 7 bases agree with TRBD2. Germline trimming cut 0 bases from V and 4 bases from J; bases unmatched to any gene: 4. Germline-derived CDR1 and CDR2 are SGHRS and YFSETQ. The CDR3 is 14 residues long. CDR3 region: CASSLVAGEYEQYF. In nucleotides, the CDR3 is TGCGCCAGCAGCTTGGTTGCGGGGGAATACGAGCAGTACTTC.

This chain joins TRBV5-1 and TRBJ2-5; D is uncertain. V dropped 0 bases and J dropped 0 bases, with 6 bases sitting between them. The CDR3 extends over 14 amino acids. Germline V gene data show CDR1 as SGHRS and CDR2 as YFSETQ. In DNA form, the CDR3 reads TGCGCCAGCAGCTTGGTCGTAAACCAAGAGACCCAGTACTTC. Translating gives CASSLVVNQETQYF.

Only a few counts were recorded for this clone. CDR3 residues: CASSPRDRGNTGELFF. The CDR3 nucleotides read TGTGCCAGCAGCCCCAGGGACAGGGGAAACACCGGGGAGCTGTTTTTT. The rearrangement uses TRBV11-3 and TRBJ2-2; 10 positions match TRBD1. The length of the CDR3 is 16 residues. Germline CDR1 reads SGHNT; CDR2 reads YENEEA. The ends lost 5 bases at V and 2 bases at J; junction bases unmatched: 5.

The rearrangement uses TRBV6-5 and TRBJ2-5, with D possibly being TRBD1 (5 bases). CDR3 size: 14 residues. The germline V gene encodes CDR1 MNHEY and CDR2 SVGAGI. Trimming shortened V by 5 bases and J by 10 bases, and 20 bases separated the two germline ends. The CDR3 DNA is TGTGCCAGCAGTCTCTCTTCCTTGCCCAGGGACCAGTACTTC. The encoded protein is CASSLSSLPRDQYF.

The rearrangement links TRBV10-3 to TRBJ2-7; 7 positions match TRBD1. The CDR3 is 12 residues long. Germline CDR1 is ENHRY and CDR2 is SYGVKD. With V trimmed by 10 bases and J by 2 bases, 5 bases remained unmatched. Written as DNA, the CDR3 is TGTGCCACCATGACAGGGACCTACGAGCAGTACTTC. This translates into CATMTGTYEQYF.

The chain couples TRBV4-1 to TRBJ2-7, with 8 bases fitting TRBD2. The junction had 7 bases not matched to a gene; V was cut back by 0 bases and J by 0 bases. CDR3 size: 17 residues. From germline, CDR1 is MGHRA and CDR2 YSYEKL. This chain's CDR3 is CASSQESASGGSYEQYF. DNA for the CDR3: TGCGCCAGCAGCCAAGAATCGGCCAGCGGGGGCTCCTACGAGCAGTACTTC.

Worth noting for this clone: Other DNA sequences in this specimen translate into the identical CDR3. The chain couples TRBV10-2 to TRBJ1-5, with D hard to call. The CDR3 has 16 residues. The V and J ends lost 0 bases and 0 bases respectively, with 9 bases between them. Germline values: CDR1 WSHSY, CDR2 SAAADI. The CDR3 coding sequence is TGCGCCAGCAGTGAGTCGCCGGGAAATAGCAATCAGCCCCAGCATTTT. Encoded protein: CASSESPGNSNQPQHF.

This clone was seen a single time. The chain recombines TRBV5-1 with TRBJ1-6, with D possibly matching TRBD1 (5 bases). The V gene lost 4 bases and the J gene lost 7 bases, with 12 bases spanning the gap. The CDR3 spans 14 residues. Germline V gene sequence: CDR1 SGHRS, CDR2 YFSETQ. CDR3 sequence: CASSAGLENSPLHF. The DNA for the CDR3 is TGCGCCAGCAGCGCGGGACTAGAGAATTCACCCCTCCACTTT.

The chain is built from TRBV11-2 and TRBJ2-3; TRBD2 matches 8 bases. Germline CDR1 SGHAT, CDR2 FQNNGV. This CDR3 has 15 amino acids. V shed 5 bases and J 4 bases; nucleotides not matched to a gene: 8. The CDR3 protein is CASSKTSGAPDTQYF. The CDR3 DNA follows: TGTGCCAGCAGCAAAACTAGCGGAGCTCCAGATACGCAGTATTTT. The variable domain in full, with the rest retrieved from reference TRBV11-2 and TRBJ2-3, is EAGVAQSPRYKIIEKRQSVAFWCNPISGHATLYWYQQILGQGPKLLIQFQNNGVVDDSQLPKDRFSAERLKGVDSTLKIQPAKLEDSAVYLCASSKTSGAPDTQYFGPGTRLTVL.

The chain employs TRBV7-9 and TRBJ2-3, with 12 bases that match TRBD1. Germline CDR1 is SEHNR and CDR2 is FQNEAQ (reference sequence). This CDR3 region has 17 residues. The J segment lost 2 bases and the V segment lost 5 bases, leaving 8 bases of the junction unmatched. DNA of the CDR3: TGTGCCAGCAGCGCCTACGGGACAGGGGGCACCACAGATACGCAGTATTTT. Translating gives CASSAYGTGGTTDTQYF.

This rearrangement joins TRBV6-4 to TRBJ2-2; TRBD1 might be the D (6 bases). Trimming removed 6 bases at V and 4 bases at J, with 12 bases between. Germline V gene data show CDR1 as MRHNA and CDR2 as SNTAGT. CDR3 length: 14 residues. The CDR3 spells CASRAGTFTGELFF. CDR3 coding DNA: TGTGCCAGCAGAGCCGGGACATTCACCGGGGAGCTGTTTTTT.

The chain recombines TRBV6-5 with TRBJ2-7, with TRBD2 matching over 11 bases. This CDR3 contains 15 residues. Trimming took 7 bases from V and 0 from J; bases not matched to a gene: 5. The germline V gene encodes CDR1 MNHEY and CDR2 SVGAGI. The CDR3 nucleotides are TGTGCCAGCACCCAACTAGCGGGGGCCTCCTACGAGCAGTACTTC. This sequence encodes CASTQLAGASYEQYF.

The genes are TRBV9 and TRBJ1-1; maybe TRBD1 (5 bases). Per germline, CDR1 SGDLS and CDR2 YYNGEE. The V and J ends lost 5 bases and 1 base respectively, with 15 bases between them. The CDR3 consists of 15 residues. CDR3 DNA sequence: TGTGCCAGCAGTCTTACCGGGGGAGCGAACACTGAAGCTTTCTTT. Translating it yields CASSLTGGANTEAFF.

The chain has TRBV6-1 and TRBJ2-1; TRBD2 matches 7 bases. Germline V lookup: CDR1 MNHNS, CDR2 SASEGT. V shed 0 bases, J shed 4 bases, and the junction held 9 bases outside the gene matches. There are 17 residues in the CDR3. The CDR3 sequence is CASSEALRGSGYNEQFF. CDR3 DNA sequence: TGTGCCAGCAGTGAAGCGCTTCGGGGTAGCGGGTACAATGAGCAGTTCTTC.

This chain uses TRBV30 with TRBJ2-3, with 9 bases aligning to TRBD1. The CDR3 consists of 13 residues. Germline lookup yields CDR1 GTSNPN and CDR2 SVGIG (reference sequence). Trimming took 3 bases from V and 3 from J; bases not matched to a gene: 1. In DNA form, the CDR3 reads TGTGCCTGGAGGGACAGGGGAACAGATACGCAGTATTTT. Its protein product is CAWRDRGTDTQYF.